The clone carrying this TCR beta chain was counted between two and nine times. The authors' processing: Counts of nucleated cells, estimated from reference gene primer amplification, were obtained. Sequencing used immunoSEQ multiplex PCR; TCRdb keeps in-frame clones, though not all of them. V, J and clone size derive from that table, while D and trimming were established from the DNA sequence. The repertoire includes about 150,000 clones, around 78% of them detected once, and 1.5% to 2% sits in the top ten. This entry comes from a study of blood T cell repertoires in COVID-19. Study-level information: Samples representing acute and convalescent COVID-19 were sourced from the United States, Italy and Spain. PBMCs, B-cell-depleted T cells, or T cells provided the cDNA or gDNA that made up the material.

Looked up from germline, CDR1 is SGHDT and CDR2 is YYEEEE. The CDR3 extends over 14 amino acids. V lost 4 bases, J lost 5 bases, and 1 base stayed unmatched. This clonotype was sampled from a man aged 80 or over with acute or convalescent COVID-19. The gene calls are TRBV5-6 and TRBJ2-2; 11 bases line up with TRBD1. Sequenced input: peripheral blood. The CDR3 reads CASSRDRGTGELFF. The CDR3 bases are TGTGCCAGCAGCCGGGACAGGGGGACCGGGGAGCTGTTTTTT.